This TCR beta chain was identified during a study of blood T cell repertoires in COVID-19. Study overall: The study drew acute and convalescent COVID-19 samples from the United States, Italy and Spain. PBMCs, B-cell-depleted T cells, or T cells provided the cDNA or gDNA that made up the material.

In the original workflow: Estimated nucleated cell counts came from reference gene primer amplification. Data came from immunoSEQ multiplex PCR; TCRdb stores just in-frame clones and leaves some out. V, J and clone size reflect that table, while D and trimming were determined from the DNA. The sample includes about 200,000 clones, about nine tenths of them seen just once. This CDR3 has 17 residues. Trimming took off 8 bases at V and 5 bases at J, with 26 bases between the two ends. From germline, CDR1 is LNHDA and CDR2 SQIVND (reference sequence). Material for sequencing was peripheral blood. The rearrangement joins TRBV19 to TRBJ2-3; D gene unclear. The receptor's source is a woman between 65 and 79 years old with acute or convalescent COVID-19. CDR3: CASRSGQMGPLVDTQYF. Written as DNA, the CDR3 is TGTGCCAGTCGATCTGGGCAGATGGGTCCACTTGTAGATACGCAGTATTTT.